This entry is about one T cell receptor beta chain. The sample originates from a study of shared clonotypes between healthy human individuals. CD8 cells regarded as naive lacked CD45RO, were positively chosen for CCR7, and omitted terminally differentiated effector memory CD45RA+ cells. CDR3 length: 13 amino acids. Trimming at V came to 1 base and at J to 4 bases, leaving 1 base not matched to a gene. CDR1 is SGDLS, CDR2 YYNGEE, per germline. Sequencing used immunoSEQ multiplex PCR; TCRdb keeps in-frame clones, though not all of them. This table has around 1.9 million clones, under 95% appearing once.

Sequencing was performed on naive CD8+ T cells from PBMCs. This sequence joins TRBV9 and TRBJ1-2, with TRBD1 matching over 7 bases. The receptor comes from a man aged 18 to 29 in good health. Some clones in this sample may be carry-over from other donors' samples. This CDR3 reads CASSVRQGYGYTF. CDR3 bases: TGTGCCAGCAGCGTACGACAGGGCTATGGCTACACCTTC. The whole variable domain, filled in from reference TRBV9 and TRBJ1-2, reads DSGVTQTPKHLITATGQRVTLRCSPRSGDLSVYWYQQSLDQGLQFLIQYYNGEERAKGNILERFSAQQFPDLHSELNLSSLELGDSALYFCASSVRQGYGYTFGSGTRLTVV.